This T cell receptor (beta chain) comes out of a study of T-cell memory formation after mild COVID-19. Overall study findings and caveats: The CD4+ clones that contracted clustered mainly within CM and EM, and the CD8+ clones concentrated in EMRA. Several responding clones turned up in pre-infection memory, indicating that cross-reactive memory may have taken part.

The CDR3 is 14 residues long. Trimming took off 4 bases at V and 0 bases at J, with 10 bases between the two ends. The germline V gene encodes CDR1 SGHAT and CDR2 FQNNGV. Concerning this clonotype itself: Its antigen is unknown.

5'RACE, which relied on constant-segment primers, yielded TCR alpha and TCR beta cDNA libraries carrying sample barcodes and UMIs. In TCRdb, the 5' RACE reads were re-called with MiXCR into one record per CDR3 protein. The sample records some 290,000 distinct CDR3 sequences, around 16% being singletons. This chain joins TRBV11-2 and TRBJ2-7, with D unclear. The source of this sequence is a man aged 18 to 29 who had mild COVID-19 (a few samples of this study predate the infection). Cell type and time point are not known. Sequenced input: PBMCs or a T cell subset sorted from them (not recorded which). CDR3 DNA: TGTGCCAGCAGCTCAAGAGGTACCTCCTACGAGCAGTACTTC. It yields the protein CASSSRGTSYEQYF. Looking up the rest from reference TRBV11-2 and TRBJ2-7 gives the full variable domain: EAGVAQSPRYKIIEKRQSVAFWCNPISGHATLYWYQQILGQGPKLLIQFQNNGVVDDSQLPKDRFSAERLKGVDSTLKIQPAKLEDSAVYLCASSSRGTSYEQYFGPGTRLTVT.